Described below is a single T cell receptor (beta chain) sequence and its context. Trimming shortened V by 5 bases and J by 0 bases, and 9 bases separated the two germline ends. The CDR3 has 15 amino acids. Germline CDR1 and CDR2: KGHDR and SFDVKD. The sample belongs to a study of blood T cell repertoires in COVID-19. Authors' methods: Estimates of nucleated cell counts were drawn from the amplification of reference gene primers. TCRdb's table, derived via immunoSEQ multiplex PCR, lists solely in-frame clones and lacks some. V and J calls and clone size are copied from that table; D and trimming were computed from the DNA. The sample contains 260,000 or so clones, 80% to 90% of which appear only once.

The source material was peripheral blood. This chain connects TRBV24-1 to TRBJ2-2; tentative D call: TRBD1 (6 bases). The clonotype was recovered from an elderly man with acute or convalescent COVID-19. CDR3 sequence reads: CATSGTGSNTGELFF. For the CDR3, the DNA is TGTGCCACCAGTGGTACAGGGTCGAACACCGGGGAGCTGTTTTTT.